A single sample is the source of the 30 T cell receptor beta chains below, sequenced in a study of PD-L1 blockade in urothelial cancer. Clones were read by immunoSEQ multiplex PCR, and TCRdb kept only the in-frame ones, dropping some. The profile shows about 74,000 clones, 80% to 85% of them singletons. The sample was PBMCs, taken around atezolizumab (anti-PD-L1) treatment. The source is a man aged 70 or older with urothelial cancer.

The chain combines TRBV6-1 with TRBJ1-1; TRBD1 agrees at 7 bases. This CDR3 is built from 14 residues. V lost 5 bases and J lost 4; bases outside the gene matches: 7. CDR1 is MNHNS and CDR2 is SASEGT in the germline V gene. As DNA, the CDR3 is TGTGCCAGCAGTCACCGACAGGGAGGCACTGAAGCTTTCTTT. It encodes CASSHRQGGTEAFF.

The chain uses TRBV4-1 and TRBJ2-3; the D gene is possibly TRBD1 (5 bases). The CDR3 runs 14 residues. Germline V gene lookup returns CDR1 MGHRA and CDR2 YSYEKL. Trimming left V 4 bases short and J 6 bases short, with 14 bases between. The CDR3 coding sequence is TGCGCCAGCAGCCCCGTAGAGACAGTCGATACGCAGTATTTT. Protein: CASSPVETVDTQYF.

The V call is TRBV6-7, the J call TRBJ2-3; 9 bases match TRBD2. TRBV6-7 belongs to the ORF category, with a function that is uncertain. The V and J ends lost 2 bases and 0 bases, in that order; junction bases with no gene match: 3. The CDR3 loop spans 16 amino acids. CDR3 in amino acids: CASSYPGTSSTDTQYF. CDR3 in DNA: TGTGCCAGCAGTTACCCCGGGACTAGCAGCACAGATACGCAGTATTTT.

The CDR3 loop reads CATQKGTSGSIYEQYF. The CDR3 DNA is TGTGCTACTCAAAAGGGGACTAGCGGGAGTATATACGAGCAGTACTTC. The rearrangement uses TRBV10-3 and TRBJ2-7, with 14 bases that match TRBD2. Germline-derived CDR1 and CDR2 are ENHRY and SYGVKD. The CDR3 runs 16 residues.

The rearrangement uses TRBV28 and TRBJ1-3; D is undetermined. The CDR3 covers 17 residues. CDR1 is MDHEN, CDR2 SYDVKM, per germline. The germline V and J ends were trimmed by 5 bases and 0 bases, with 17 bases remaining between them. The CDR3 sequence: CASSPPLPGSSGNTIYF. In DNA, the CDR3 is TGTGCCAGCAGTCCACCCCTCCCGGGAAGCTCTGGAAACACCATATATTTT.

Only one count was recorded for this clone. The chain couples TRBV28 to TRBJ2-3; D gene ambiguous. The germline V gene has CDR1 MDHEN and CDR2 SYDVKM. This CDR3 comprises 19 residues. Trimming left V 3 bases short and J 0 bases short, with 22 bases between. The CDR3 DNA reads TGTGCCAGCAGTTTCACTCCCTCCACCCCGCGGTATAGCACAGATACGCAGTATTTT. Translating it yields CASSFTPSTPRYSTDTQYF.

The chain employs TRBV11-2 and TRBJ1-2; D is unresolved. V shed 5 bases and J shed 4 bases, with 20 bases lying between them. There are 16 residues in the CDR3. The germline V gene encodes CDR1 SGHAT and CDR2 FQNNGV. The CDR3 reads CASSQEGEADSYGYTF. CDR3 nucleotides: TGTGCCAGCAGCCAAGAAGGAGAGGCGGATTCCTATGGCTACACCTTC. Looking up the rest from reference TRBV11-2 and TRBJ1-2 gives the full variable domain: EAGVAQSPRYKIIEKRQSVAFWCNPISGHATLYWYQQILGQGPKLLIQFQNNGVVDDSQLPKDRFSAERLKGVDSTLKIQPAKLEDSAVYLCASSQEGEADSYGYTFGSGTRLTVV.

The chain couples TRBV28 to TRBJ2-7; 7 nucleotides match TRBD2. The germline V gene has CDR1 MDHEN and CDR2 SYDVKM. The CDR3 sequence is 13 residues long. Germline trimming cut 3 bases from V and 5 bases from J; bases unmatched to any gene: 4. CDR3 loop: CASSFPGRHEQYF. The CDR3, as DNA: TGTGCCAGCAGTTTCCCCGGGAGGCACGAGCAGTACTTC.

The V and J genes are TRBV12-5 and TRBJ2-1; TRBD1 matches 8 bases. Germline V lookup: CDR1 LGHNT, CDR2 FRNRAP. Trimming cost V 3 bases and J 14 bases; bases outside gene matches: 6. The CDR3 length is 12 residues. DNA of the CDR3: TGTGCTAGTGGTTTCCCGACAGGGGAGGAGTTCTTC. This codes for CASGFPTGEEFF.

The rearrangement links TRBV5-3 to TRBJ1-4; D is unresolved. TRBV5-3 is given ORF status, its function remaining uncertain. V gave up 0 bases and J gave up 8 bases, with 11 bases separating them. This CDR3 has 14 amino acids. CDR3 sequence (DNA): TGTGCCAGAAGCTTGGCGGCAGGAAGAGAAAAACTGTTTTTT. This translates into CARSLAAGREKLFF.

V gene TRBV19 combines with J gene TRBJ1-1; D is ambiguous. V lost 11 bases, J lost 1 base, and 17 bases lay in between. The CDR3 consists of 14 residues. CDR1 and CDR2 from the germline V gene are LNHDA and SQIVND (reference sequence). In nucleotides, the CDR3 is TGTGCCTCAATGTGGAGGGTAGAGAACACTGAAGCTTTCTTT. Amino acids: CASMWRVENTEAFF.

Only a few counts were recorded for this clone. The genes are TRBV19 and TRBJ2-2, with 10 bases that match TRBD1. Germline trimming cut 7 bases from V and 1 base from J; bases unmatched to any gene: 6. CDR1 is LNHDA and CDR2 is SQIVND in the germline V gene (reference sequence). This CDR3 has 16 residues. In nucleotides, the CDR3 is TGTGCCAGTACCCCGACAGGGGGCGAGAACACCGGGGAGCTGTTTTTT. It specifies CASTPTGGENTGELFF.

The chain links TRBV9 to TRBJ2-6; TRBD1 might be the D (6 bases). CDR3 length: 18 residues. V lost 3 bases, J lost 3 bases, and 19 bases lay in between. Germline CDR1 SGDLS, CDR2 YYNGEE. CDR3 DNA sequence: TGTGCCAGCAGCGCCCCCAGGGGCGATCGGGATGGGGCCAACGTCCTGACTTTC. Its protein is CASSAPRGDRDGANVLTF.

This clone was detected only a few times. This chain links TRBV19 with TRBJ2-2; no definite D call. CDR3 length: 13 residues. Germline CDR1 and CDR2: LNHDA and SQIVND (reference sequence). Trimming stripped 5 bases from V and 5 bases from J, with 9 bases between. The CDR3 spells CASSPAITGELFF. The CDR3 DNA sequence: TGTGCCAGTAGTCCCGCGATTACCGGGGAGCTGTTTTTT.

The chain employs TRBV6-6 and TRBJ2-7; 7 bases map to TRBD1. Losses at the gene ends were 7 bases for V and 3 bases for J; bases not matched to a gene: 6. The CDR3 has 13 amino acids. Germline CDR1 MNHNY, CDR2 SVGAGI (reference sequence). This CDR3 reads CASTRTGSYEQYF. CDR3 coding DNA: TGTGCCAGCACGCGGACAGGAAGCTACGAGCAGTACTTC.

This sequence joins TRBV7-9 and TRBJ2-5; 11 nucleotides match TRBD2. V dropped 5 bases and J dropped 3; count of bases not matched to a gene: 8. Germline V gene sequence: CDR1 SEHNR, CDR2 FQNEAQ (reference sequence). This CDR3 spans 16 amino acids. DNA of the CDR3: TGTGCCAGCAGCCCAGATAGACTAGCGGGAAAAGAGACCCAGTACTTC. It codes for CASSPDRLAGKETQYF. The variable domain in full, with the rest retrieved from reference TRBV7-9 and TRBJ2-5, is DTGVSQNPRHKITKRGQNVTFRCDPISEHNRLYWYRQTLGQGPEFLTYFQNEAQLEKSRLLSDRFSAERPKGSFSTLEIQRTEQGDSAMYLCASSPDRLAGKETQYFGPGTRLLVL.

The chain uses TRBV30 and TRBJ1-1; D not certain. V lost 2 bases and J 0 bases, leaving 16 bases between the germline ends. The length of the CDR3 is 16 residues. CDR1 and CDR2 from the germline V gene are GTSNPN and SVGIG (reference sequence). The CDR3 sequence: CAWSMASGSMNTEAFF. The CDR3, as DNA: TGTGCCTGGAGTATGGCGTCAGGATCGATGAACACTGAAGCTTTCTTT.

The V call is TRBV5-6, the J call TRBJ2-2, with 9 nucleotides matching TRBD2. J was trimmed by 4 bases and V by 4 bases; bases with no gene match: 8. CDR3 length equals 16 residues. Per the germline V gene, CDR1 is SGHDT and CDR2 is YYEEEE. The CDR3 spells CASSELAGVGTGELFF. As DNA, the CDR3 is TGTGCCAGCAGCGAATTAGCGGGAGTTGGCACCGGGGAGCTGTTTTTT.

About this clone itself: Other DNA sequences within the sample encode an identical CDR3. This sequence joins TRBV18 and TRBJ2-7; 8 bases map to TRBD1. J was trimmed by 5 bases and V by 6 bases; bases with no gene match: 6. Germline values: CDR1 KGHSH, CDR2 LQKENI. This CDR3 is 13 amino acids long. The CDR3 region is CASSPRQGNEQYF. For the CDR3, the DNA is TGTGCCAGCTCCCCCCGACAGGGGAACGAGCAGTACTTC.

The CDR3 spells CASNQQIMNTEAFF. Written as DNA, the CDR3 is TGTGCCAGCAACCAACAAATCATGAACACTGAAGCTTTCTTT. The chain carries TRBV28 and TRBJ1-1; no definite D call. The CDR3 contains 14 residues. Trimming took off 7 bases at V and 0 bases at J, with 12 bases between the two ends. Germline V lookup: CDR1 MDHEN, CDR2 SYDVKM.

This chain connects TRBV5-5 to TRBJ2-7, with 10 bases fitting TRBD1. The CDR3 runs to 18 residues. V gave up 4 bases and J gave up 8 bases; unmatched junction bases: 21. Per the germline V gene, CDR1 is SGHKS and CDR2 is YYEKEE (reference sequence). CDR3 in amino acids: CASSEQIRTGQGILQQYF. The CDR3 nucleotides are TGTGCCAGCAGCGAACAAATCCGGACGGGACAGGGGATTCTCCAGCAGTACTTC.

The chain joins TRBV7-3 to TRBJ2-1; TRBD2 matches at 13 bases. V gave up 5 bases and J gave up 7 bases; unmatched junction bases: 8. This CDR3 spans 16 amino acids. Germline assignment: CDR1 SGHTA and CDR2 FQGTGA. CDR3 sequence: CASSPPGLAGLNEQFF. The CDR3 DNA reads TGTGCCAGCAGCCCCCCGGGACTAGCGGGATTGAATGAGCAGTTCTTC.

The gene calls are TRBV5-1 and TRBJ2-1; TRBD1 matches 7 bases. CDR1 is SGHRS, CDR2 YFSETQ, per germline. The V and J ends lost 4 bases and 8 bases, in that order; junction bases with no gene match: 9. CDR3 length: 14 amino acids. CDR3 in DNA: TGCGCCAGCAGCCGACAGGGTATGGGCGATGAGCAGTTCTTC. It is translated as CASSRQGMGDEQFF.

The table lists this clone with a few counts. CDR3 nucleotides: TGCGCCAGCAGGACGACCGGGTCCGATACGCAGTATTTT. Its translation is CASRTTGSDTQYF. The rearrangement joins TRBV5-1 to TRBJ2-3; D gene ambiguous. Germline values: CDR1 SGHRS, CDR2 YFSETQ. There are 13 residues in the CDR3. The ends were cut back, 5 bases at V and 6 bases at J, with 13 bases in the middle. Supplemented by reference TRBV5-1 and TRBJ2-3, the full variable domain reads KAGVTQTPRYLIKTRGQQVTLSCSPISGHRSVSWYQQTPGQGLQFLFEYFSETQRNKGNFPGRFSGRQFSNSRSEMNVSTLELGDSALYLCASRTTGSDTQYFGPGTRLTVL.

V usage is TRBV19 and J usage is TRBJ2-1; 8 bases are a match to TRBD1. Germline V lookup: CDR1 LNHDA, CDR2 SQIVND (reference sequence). J was trimmed by 11 bases and V by 5 bases; bases with no gene match: 8. The CDR3 spans 13 residues. CDR3 loop: CASSPQGARQQFF. In nucleotides, the CDR3 is TGTGCCAGTAGTCCCCAGGGGGCCAGGCAGCAGTTCTTC.

The chain joins TRBV28 to TRBJ1-2; D remains unclear. In germline, CDR1 is MDHEN, CDR2 SYDVKM. The CDR3 extends over 15 amino acids. V was pared by 3 bases and J by 5 bases, with 16 bases between. The DNA of the CDR3 is TGTGCCAGCAGTTTCCGTCAGACATTTACTTATGGCTACACCTTC. It yields the protein CASSFRQTFTYGYTF.

This clone was picked up one time. V gene TRBV19 combines with J gene TRBJ2-1, with TRBD1 as a possible D gene (6 bases). The CDR3 is made up of 16 amino acids. Trimming cost V 1 base and J 6 bases, with 16 bases left between them. Germline CDR1 reads LNHDA; CDR2 reads SQIVND (reference sequence). CDR3 nucleotides: TGTGCCAGTAGTATAGGGGCCGGGACACCTATCAATGAGCAGTTCTTC. It specifies CASSIGAGTPINEQFF.

The chain carries TRBV4-1 and TRBJ1-4; 7 positions match TRBD1. Germline V lookup: CDR1 MGHRA, CDR2 YSYEKL. The CDR3 is made up of 18 amino acids. The ends lost 1 base at V and 4 bases at J; junction bases unmatched: 12. As DNA, the CDR3 is TGCGCCAGCAGCCAAGGCGGAAGGGGGCCCCTTAATAATGAAAAACTGTTTTTT. Its protein is CASSQGGRGPLNNEKLFF.

This chain connects TRBV29-1 to TRBJ1-6; 9 positions agree with TRBD1. The CDR3 contains 18 residues. The V gene's germline CDR1 is SQVTM and CDR2 ANQGSEA. V gave up 1 base and J gave up 7 bases; unmatched junction bases: 14. DNA for the CDR3: TGCAGCGTTGAAGTGCTCTATTCGGGACAGGGTTGGAATTCACCCCTCCACTTT. Translating gives CSVEVLYSGQGWNSPLHF. The whole variable domain, filled in from reference TRBV29-1 and TRBJ1-6, reads SAVISQKPSRDICQRGTSLTIQCQVDSQVTMMFWYRQQPGQSLTLIATANQGSEATYESGFVIDKFPISRPNLTFSTLTVSNMSPEDSSIYLCSVEVLYSGQGWNSPLHFGNGTRLTVT.

Regarding this clone: One end of the junction is discordant with germline, which a read error may explain. CDR3 nucleotide sequence: TGTGCCAGCACACTACCGGGACAGGGGGCCCCCTGGTCGCTGTTCTTT. It codes for CASTLPGQGAPWSLFF. The gene calls are TRBV2 and TRBJ2-2, with 12 bases aligning to TRBD1. CDR1 is SNHLY, CDR2 FYNNEI, per germline. The CDR3 covers 16 residues.